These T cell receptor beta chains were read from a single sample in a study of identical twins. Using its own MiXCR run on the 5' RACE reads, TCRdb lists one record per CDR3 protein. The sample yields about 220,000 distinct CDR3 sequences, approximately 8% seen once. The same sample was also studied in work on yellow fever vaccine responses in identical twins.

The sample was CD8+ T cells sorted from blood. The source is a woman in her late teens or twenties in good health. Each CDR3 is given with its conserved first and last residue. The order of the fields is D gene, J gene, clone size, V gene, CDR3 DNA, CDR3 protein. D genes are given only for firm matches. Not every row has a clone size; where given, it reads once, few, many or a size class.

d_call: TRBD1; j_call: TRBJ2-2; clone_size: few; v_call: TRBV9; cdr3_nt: TGTGCCAGCAGCGTAAGGGCAGGGGGCTTAGGTACCGGGGAGCTGTTTTTT; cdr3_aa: CASSVRAGGLGTGELFF
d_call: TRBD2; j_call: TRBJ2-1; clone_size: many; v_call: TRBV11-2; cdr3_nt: TGTGCCAGCAGCTTAGGTGGGACTAGCGATGAGCAGTTCTTC; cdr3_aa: CASSLGGTSDEQFF
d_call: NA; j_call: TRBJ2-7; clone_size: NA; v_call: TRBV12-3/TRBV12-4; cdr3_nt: TGTGCCAGCAGTGCCCCAACAGGGTTCTACGAGCAGTACTTC; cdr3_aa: CASSAPTGFYEQYF
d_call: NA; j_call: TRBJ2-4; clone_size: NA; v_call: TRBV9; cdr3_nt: NA; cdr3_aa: CASSVGGGTFKYF
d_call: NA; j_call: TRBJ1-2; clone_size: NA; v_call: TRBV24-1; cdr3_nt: TGTGCCACCAGTGATCTTCAGGGTGGCTACACCTTC; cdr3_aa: CATSDLQGGYTF
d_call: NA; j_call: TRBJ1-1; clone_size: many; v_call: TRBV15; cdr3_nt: TGTGCCACCAGCACCGTTTTCACAGGGTCCCCAGCTTTCTTT; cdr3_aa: CATSTVFTGSPAFF
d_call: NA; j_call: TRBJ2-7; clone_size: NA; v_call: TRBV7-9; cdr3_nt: TGTGCCAGCAGCTTGAGACCCCCCGGAACCGGACTATGGGAGCAGTACTTC; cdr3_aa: CASSLRPPGTGLWEQYF
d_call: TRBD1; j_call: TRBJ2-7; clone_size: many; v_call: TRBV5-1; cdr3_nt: TGCGCCAGCAGCTCAAGAGGGGGCGACGAGCAGTACTTC; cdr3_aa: CASSSRGGDEQYF
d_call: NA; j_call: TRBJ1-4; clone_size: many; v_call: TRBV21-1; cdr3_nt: TGTGCCAGCAGCAGGGGGGATGAAAAACTGTTTTTT; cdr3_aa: CASSRGDEKLFF
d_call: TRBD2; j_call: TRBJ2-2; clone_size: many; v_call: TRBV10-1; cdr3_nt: TGCGCCAGCGGTAGCGGGGGCCCGAACACCGGGGAGCTGTTTTTT; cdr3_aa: CASGSGGPNTGELFF
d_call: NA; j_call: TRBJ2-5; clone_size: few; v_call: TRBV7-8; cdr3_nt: TGTGCCAGCAGCTCCCGGGCCCCCGGGGAGACCCAGTACTTC; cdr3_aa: CASSSRAPGETQYF
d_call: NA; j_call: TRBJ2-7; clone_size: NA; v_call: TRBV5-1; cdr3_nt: TGCGCCAGCAGCAACCCGACTAGTAGGTACGAGCAGTACTTC; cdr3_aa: CASSNPTSRYEQYF
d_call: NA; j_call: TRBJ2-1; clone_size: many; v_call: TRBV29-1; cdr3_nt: TGCAGCGTTGATTACCCGAACTACAATGAGCAGTTCTTC; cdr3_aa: CSVDYPNYNEQFF
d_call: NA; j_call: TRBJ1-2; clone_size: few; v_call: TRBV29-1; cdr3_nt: TGCAGCGTTCTCGGACAGCGCTCTGAGAGCTACACCTTC; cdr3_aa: CSVLGQRSESYTF
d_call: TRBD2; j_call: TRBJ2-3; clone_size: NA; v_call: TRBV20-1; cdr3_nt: TGCAGTGCTAGAATAGCGGGAGGGAGCACAGATACGCAGTATTTT; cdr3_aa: CSARIAGGSTDTQYF
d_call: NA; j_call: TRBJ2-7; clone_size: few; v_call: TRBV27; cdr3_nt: TGTGCCAGCAGCTACGCCTCGGGCTATCCCTACGAGCAGTACTTC; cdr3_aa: CASSYASGYPYEQYF
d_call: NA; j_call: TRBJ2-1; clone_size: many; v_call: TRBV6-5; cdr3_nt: TGTGCCAGCAGTTACGGCGGTGAGCAGTTCTTC; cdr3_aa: CASSYGGEQFF
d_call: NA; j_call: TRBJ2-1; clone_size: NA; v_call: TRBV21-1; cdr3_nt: TGTGCCAGCAGCAATAAGAGGGGACAACCTCTCTACAATGAGCAGTTCTTC; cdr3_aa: CASSNKRGQPLYNEQFF
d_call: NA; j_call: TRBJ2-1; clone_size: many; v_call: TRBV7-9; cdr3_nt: TGTGCCAGCAGCAACCCGGGACATGCGTCGAATGAGCAGTTCTTC; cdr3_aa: CASSNPGHASNEQFF
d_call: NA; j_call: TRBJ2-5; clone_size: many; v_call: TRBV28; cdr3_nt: TGTGCCAGCAGTTTATTTGGACTCTCGAAAGAGACCCAGTACTTC; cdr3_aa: CASSLFGLSKETQYF
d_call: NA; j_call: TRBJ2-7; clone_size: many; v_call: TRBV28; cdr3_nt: TGTGCCAGCAGTCCCTTGGAGGGGTCGGCGAGCGAGCAGTACTTC; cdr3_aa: CASSPLEGSASEQYF
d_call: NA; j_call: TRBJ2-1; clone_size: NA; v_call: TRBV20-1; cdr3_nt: TGCAGTGCTAGAGAAGAGGGATACTCCTACAATGAGCAGTTCTTC; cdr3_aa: CSAREEGYSYNEQFF
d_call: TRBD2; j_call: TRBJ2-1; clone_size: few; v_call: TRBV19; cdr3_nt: TGTGCCAGTAGTATTTGGGGGGAGGGCTACAATGAGCAGTTCTTC; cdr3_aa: CASSIWGEGYNEQFF
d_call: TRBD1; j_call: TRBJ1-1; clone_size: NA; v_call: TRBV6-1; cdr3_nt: TGTGCCAGCAGCTTGTGGACAGGGGGGGACACTGAAGCTTTCTTT; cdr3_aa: CASSLWTGGDTEAFF
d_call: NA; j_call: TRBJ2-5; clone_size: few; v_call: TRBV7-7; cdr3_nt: TGTGCCAGCAGCAGTACAGGGAAAGAGACCCAGTACTTC; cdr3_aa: CASSSTGKETQYF
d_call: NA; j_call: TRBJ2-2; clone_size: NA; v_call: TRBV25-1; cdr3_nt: TGTGCCAGCAGTGTGGGTAGGGGAGGAGTAAGAGACACCGGGGAGCTGTTTTTT; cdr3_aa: CASSVGRGGVRDTGELFF
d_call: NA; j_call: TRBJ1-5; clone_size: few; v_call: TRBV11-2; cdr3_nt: TGTGCCAGCAGCTCCAAGCCGAATCAGCCCCAGCATTTT; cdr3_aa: CASSSKPNQPQHF